A single T cell receptor (beta chain) is shown here with its context. The antigen is unknown. The record originates from a study of regulatory dendritic cells for organ transplantation. Produced via immunoSEQ multiplex PCR; TCRdb's table is partial and in-frame only. The sample has some 29,000 clones; about 79% are singletons. The CDR3 sequence is 14 residues long. Trimming took 4 bases from V and 5 from J; bases not matched to a gene: 5. The germline V gene has CDR1 SGHTA and CDR2 FQGNSA. General study points: The most alloreactive TCR clonotypes were found in resting memory CD8+ cells.

This chain joins TRBV7-2 and TRBJ1-1, with TRBD1 identical over 9 bases. This clonotype originated in a human donor in good health. Sequencing was done on a sample of memory CD4+ T cells from blood. Subset denoted: CD45RO+ memory T cells. CDR3 sequence reads: CASSSGTGRTEAFF. In nucleotides, the CDR3 is TGTGCCAGCAGCTCCGGGACAGGGCGGACTGAAGCTTTCTTT.